What follows is one TCR beta chain and its context. The antigen this receptor binds is unknown. An end of the junction does not agree with germline; a read error may underlie this. TCR repertoires of sorted CD4+ and CD8+ blood T cells from severe aplastic anemia patients and healthy subjects were deep-sequenced in the study. Ficoll-Paque density gradient centrifugation was used to isolate peripheral blood mononuclear cells. Before DNA extraction, CD4+ and CD8+ T cells were sorted by FACS or by magnetic beads. The data belong to a study of CD8+CD57+ T cells in acquired aplastic anemia (dated by TCRdb to the late 2010s). Notes on the research overall: Extracted DNA from sorted CD4+ and CD8+ cells averaged approximately 3.4 ug, ranging from about 0.18 to 27.4 ug. What the study reported, not specific to this receptor: CD8+ Simpson's diversity did not differ significantly between patients and healthy controls (P=0.060). Approximately 31 CD8+ CDR3 sequences were found in both patients and controls but appeared to be highly expressed in patients and within the immunodominant clones of the patients.

TCR beta VDJ combination and CDR3 sequence profiling used genomic DNA as the template. An Illumina HiSeq 2000 was used for TCR repertoire sequencing. In the authors' own workflow: TRBV/TRBJ rearrangement plots, CDR3 size and DJ length profiles, and Simpson's diversity index were used to assess repertoires. The most abundant DNA sequence in the deep sequencing data was taken as the immunodominant clone. CDR3 amino acid sequences were checked for sharing across subjects and were also compared against the VDJdb database and published repertoires. TCRdb reworked the public reads: Q25 trimming with fastp, MiXCR clone assembly, productive beta chains retained. A single entry per CDR3 protein holds the most common genes and DNA from its merged rows. The V and J calls follow TCRdb's processing rather than the paper's. The sample includes 150,000 to 200,000 distinct CDR3 sequences, with roughly 64% observed a single time. Together, the top ten hold 35% to 55% of the sample.

From cysteine to phenylalanine, the CDR3 is 11 amino acids long. Of all the DNA, just the CDR3 is kept, 33 bases in frame from base 1. CDR1 and CDR2 are read off the germline V gene as SGDLS and YYNGEE. This clonotype originated in a human donor with severe aplastic anemia or a healthy control (not recorded which). The V gene is TRBV9 and the J gene is TRBJ1-5, and TRBD1 aligns with 7 junction nucleotides. Sequencing was done on a sample of sorted CD4+, CD8+, or CD8+CD57+ T cells (not recorded which) from PBMCs. The DNA reads as follows: TGTGCCAGCAGTCAAGGGACAGTTTCCTATTTT. Its protein is CASSQGTVSYF.